These 27 T cell receptor beta chains share one sample of origin, sequenced in a study of patients and donors after allogeneic stem cell transplantation. One entry per CDR3 protein results from TCRdb running MiXCR on the RT-PCR reads. The sample carries tens of thousands of distinct CDR3 sequences, roughly 48% recorded once. The sequencing sample was made of blood, either unsorted or a sorted T cell fraction (not recorded which). The receptors were gathered from a human donor who was either an allogeneic HSCT recipient or a stem cell or donor lymphocyte infusion donor (not recorded which). It is not recorded whose cells these are; they may come from a transplant donor.

This clonotype was recorded a few times. In DNA, the CDR3 is TGTGCCAGCAGTTTGGGGGTATTAACCTTC. This translates into CASSLGVLTF. V and J are TRBV12-3 or TRBV12-4 and TRBJ1-2, with D possibly TRBD1 on 5 matching bases. The CDR3 is made up of 10 amino acids. Trimming removed 3 bases from V and 14 bases from J, with 10 bases in between.

The chain couples TRBV10-1 to TRBJ2-1; no clear D gene. The CDR3 spans 14 residues. From germline, CDR1 is WNHNN and CDR2 SYGVQD (reference sequence). V gave up 2 bases and J gave up 15 bases, with 20 bases separating them. The chain's CDR3 is CASSEGSRKGFWFF. The DNA of the CDR3 is TGCGCCAGCAGTGAGGGTAGCAGGAAGGGTTTTTGGTTCTTC.

CDR3 in DNA: TGTGCCAGCAGTGGCGACACAGATACGCAGTATTTT. This sequence encodes CASSGDTDTQYF. This chain uses TRBV27 with TRBJ2-3; D not certain. V was clipped by 5 bases and J by 2 bases, with 5 bases between them. The CDR3 spans 12 residues. CDR1 is MNHEY and CDR2 is SMNVEV in the germline V gene (reference sequence).

J is TRBJ1-5 and V is TRBV28; D gene unclear. The V end lost 9 bases, the J end lost 2 bases, and 17 bases lay between the germline ends. The CDR3 spans 15 residues. Germline values: CDR1 MDHEN, CDR2 SYDVKM. In DNA, the CDR3 is TGTGCCAGTTTACAATGGGGAGTGGGCAATCAGCCCCAGCATTTT. It specifies CASLQWGVGNQPQHF.

V usage is TRBV6-5 and J usage is TRBJ1-2, with 7 bases identical to TRBD1. The CDR3 consists of 15 residues. In germline, CDR1 is MNHEY, CDR2 SVGAGI. After removal of 5 bases from V and 3 bases from J, the junction contained 9 bases not matched to a gene. The CDR3 bases are TGTGCCAGCAGTCTCGGGACAGCCGGAGACTATGGCTACACCTTC. As protein: CASSLGTAGDYGYTF.

V is TRBV20-1 and J is TRBJ1-2, with D possibly TRBD1 on 5 matching bases. This CDR3 contains 13 residues. V was clipped by 7 bases and J by 4 bases, with 16 bases between them. Germline V gives CDR1 DFQATT, CDR2 SNEGSKA (reference sequence). The CDR3 region has the DNA TGCAGTGTCTGGCAGGGAAAGGGCTATGGCTACACCTTC. Protein: CSVWQGKGYGYTF.

This clonotype was found once. The chain uses TRBV7-9 and TRBJ2-7; 13 bases align to TRBD2. The CDR3 is 16 residues long. The germline V gene encodes CDR1 SEHNR and CDR2 FQNEAQ (reference sequence). The V gene end was trimmed by 5 bases and the J gene end by 2 bases; junction bases not matched to a gene: 6. The CDR3 sequence is CASSPGTSGKTYEQYF. CDR3 DNA sequence: TGTGCCAGCAGCCCAGGGACTAGCGGGAAAACCTACGAGCAGTACTTC.

This clonotype was found a few times. The J gene is TRBJ1-1, the V gene TRBV4-1; D unclear. The V gene's germline CDR1 is MGHRA and CDR2 YSYEKL. This CDR3 is 15 amino acids long. With 6 bases removed from V and 5 bases from J, the gap between germline ends came to 19 bases. CDR3 coding DNA: TGCGCCAGCAGGCTTAGATCCTCGGGTGGTACTGAAGCTTTCTTT. Protein product: CASRLRSSGGTEAFF.

This clonotype was seen a few times. The rearrangement joins TRBV5-1 to TRBJ1-4; the match to TRBD1 covers 7 bases. Germline V gene data show CDR1 as SGHRS and CDR2 as YFSETQ. The V gene end was trimmed by 4 bases and the J gene end by 5 bases; junction bases not matched to a gene: 8. This CDR3 comprises 15 residues. The CDR3 here is CASSLTGTVNEKLFF. In DNA, the CDR3 is TGCGCCAGCAGCCTGACCGGGACAGTAAATGAAAAACTGTTTTTT.

J is TRBJ1-5 and V is TRBV20-1; the match to TRBD1 covers 9 bases. The CDR3 sequence is 14 residues long. With 6 bases clipped from V and 7 bases from J, the junction kept 10 bases outside the gene matches. The germline CDR1 and CDR2 sequences are DFQATT and SNEGSKA (reference sequence). The CDR3 loop reads CSAGRGQGEQPQHF. For the CDR3, the DNA is TGCAGTGCCGGAAGGGGACAGGGAGAACAGCCCCAGCATTTT.

This rearrangement joins TRBV28 to TRBJ2-2; 7 nucleotides align to TRBD2. Trimming removed 5 bases from V and 6 bases from J; junction bases left unmatched: 12. This CDR3 is 16 amino acids long. Germline CDR1 and CDR2: MDHEN and SYDVKM. CDR3 nucleotide sequence: TGTGCCAGCAGTCCGTGGACTAGTGGGCTACCCGGGGAGCTGTTTTTT. Residues: CASSPWTSGLPGELFF. The variable domain in full, completed from reference TRBV28 and TRBJ2-2, reads DVKVTQSSRYLVKRTGEKVFLECVQDMDHENMFWYRQDPGLGLRLIYFSYDVKMKEKGDIPEGYSVSREKKERFSLILESASTNQTSMYLCASSPWTSGLPGELFFGEGSRLTVL.

This clonotype occurred a few times. The chain links TRBV7-9 to TRBJ1-1; D is uncertain. Trimming shortened V by 4 bases and J by 0 bases, and 15 bases separated the two germline ends. The CDR3 sequence is 16 residues long. The V gene's germline CDR1 is SEHNR and CDR2 FQNEAQ (reference sequence). The CDR3 region has the DNA TGTGCCAGCAGCTCACTCGGTGGAGGAATGAACACTGAAGCTTTCTTT. Its protein product is CASSSLGGGMNTEAFF.

This sequence joins TRBV5-6 and TRBJ1-5; the match to TRBD1 covers 8 bases. V trimming: 2 bases; J trimming: 5 bases; junction bases outside the gene matches: 6. CDR1 and CDR2 (germline): SGHDT, YYEEEE. CDR3 length equals 15 residues. The CDR3 DNA reads TGTGCCAGCAGCTTCCGGGACAGGCCATATCAGCCCCAGCATTTT. Its translation is CASSFRDRPYQPQHF. Drawing the rest from reference TRBV5-6 and TRBJ1-5, the complete variable domain is DAGVTQSPTHLIKTRGQQVTLRCSPKSGHDTVSWYQQALGQGPQFIFQYYEEEERQRGNFPDRFSGHQFPNYSSELNVNALLLGDSALYLCASSFRDRPYQPQHFGDGTRLSIL.

This clonotype was counted between two and nine times. The rearrangement joins TRBV24-1 to TRBJ1-1; D is unresolved. This CDR3 has 13 residues. Trimming shortened V by 2 bases and J by 3 bases, and 6 bases separated the two germline ends. CDR1 and CDR2 (germline): KGHDR, SFDVKD. DNA of the CDR3: TGTGCCACCAGTGATTCGTGGCACACTGAAGCTTTCTTT. This codes for CATSDSWHTEAFF.

This clonotype was counted only a few times. The V call is TRBV10-3, the J call TRBJ1-4, with TRBD1 identical over 8 bases. This CDR3 contains 14 residues. V gave up 6 bases and J gave up 7 bases; unmatched junction bases: 7. Germline lookup yields CDR1 ENHRY and CDR2 SYGVKD. CDR3 nucleotide sequence: TGTGCCATCAGGCAGGGGGCGAGGAGTGAAAAACTGTTTTTT. Translation gives CAIRQGARSEKLFF.

The J gene is TRBJ1-1, the V gene TRBV7-3; the D gene is possibly TRBD1 (5 bases). Per germline, CDR1 SGHTA and CDR2 FQGTGA. The V and J ends lost 0 bases and 5 bases respectively, with 7 bases between them. CDR3 size: 13 residues. The CDR3 reads CASSLTGETEAFF. For the CDR3, the DNA is TGTGCCAGCAGCTTAACGGGGGAAACTGAAGCTTTCTTT.

V is TRBV20-1 and J is TRBJ2-4; D might be TRBD2 (5 bases). The CDR3 has 13 residues. The V end was cut by 3 bases, the J end by 0 bases, with 6 bases between. Germline V gene sequence: CDR1 DFQATT, CDR2 SNEGSKA (reference sequence). In DNA, the CDR3 is TGCAGTGCTAGGGAGGTAGCCAAAAACATTCAGTACTTC. Protein sequence: CSAREVAKNIQYF.

This clonotype appeared a few times. The CDR3 nucleotides read TGTGCCAGTTATGGACAGGGAAATCCCTATAGCAATCAGCCCCAGCATTTT. Amino acids: CASYGQGNPYSNQPQHF. The chain is built from TRBV19 and TRBJ1-5, with TRBD1 matching over 8 bases. Germline loops: CDR1 LNHDA, CDR2 SQIVND (reference sequence). This CDR3 spans 17 amino acids. V shed 8 bases and J 0 bases; nucleotides not matched to a gene: 12.

The DNA of the CDR3 is TGTGCCAGCAGTCCCCCCGCAGGGCTGTTCAACTATGGCTACACCTTC. Translating gives CASSPPAGLFNYGYTF. The gene calls are TRBV12-3 or TRBV12-4 and TRBJ1-2, with D maybe TRBD1 (5 bases). Between the trimmed V and J ends, which lost 5 bases and 2 bases, there was a span of 18 bases. The CDR3 consists of 16 residues.

In this sample, this clonotype turned up a few times. The V gene is TRBV12-3 or TRBV12-4, the J gene TRBJ1-5, with D possibly being TRBD1 (5 bases). Trimming took off 3 bases at V and 4 bases at J, with 13 bases between the two ends. CDR3 length equals 15 residues. The CDR3 loop reads CASSFYLAGNQPQHF. The CDR3 DNA reads as TGTGCCAGCAGTTTCTATCTTGCAGGGAATCAGCCCCAGCATTTT.

The chain carries TRBV10-3 and TRBJ1-5; 8 nucleotides agree with TRBD1. The CDR3 is 13 amino acids. Germline V gives CDR1 ENHRY, CDR2 SYGVKD. The V gene end was trimmed by 6 bases and the J gene end by 7 bases; junction bases not matched to a gene: 5. Here the CDR3 reads CAISGQGGQPQHF. For the CDR3, the DNA is TGTGCCATCAGCGGACAGGGTGGCCAGCCCCAGCATTTT.

This clonotype was counted between two and nine times. This chain joins TRBV29-1 and TRBJ1-2, with 10 bases lining up with TRBD1. V lost 5 bases to trimming and J lost 6 bases; unmatched junction nucleotides: 6. The CDR3 covers 13 residues. Germline lookup yields CDR1 SQVTM and CDR2 ANQGSEA. The CDR3 region has the DNA TGCAGCGTTCCCGACAGGGGGCTAGATGGCTACACCTTC. This gives the protein CSVPDRGLDGYTF. The full variable domain, completed using reference TRBV29-1 and TRBJ1-2, is SAVISQKPSRDICQRGTSLTIQCQVDSQVTMMFWYRQQPGQSLTLIATANQGSEATYESGFVIDKFPISRPNLTFSTLTVSNMSPEDSSIYLCSVPDRGLDGYTFGSGTRLTVV.

V is TRBV7-6 and J is TRBJ1-1; perhaps TRBD1 as D (5 bases). V shed 0 bases and J shed 5 bases, with 7 bases lying between them. This CDR3 region has 13 residues. Germline CDR1 and CDR2: SGHVS and FNYEAQ. CDR3 bases: TGTGCCAGCAGCTTAGCCGGGGCTACTGAAGCTTTCTTT. Its protein product is CASSLAGATEAFF.

The rearrangement joins TRBV6-5 to TRBJ1-2; D gene uncertain. The CDR3 length is 14 residues. Germline lookup yields CDR1 MNHEY and CDR2 SVGAGI. The germline V and J ends were trimmed by 6 bases and 4 bases, with 15 bases remaining between them. The CDR3 spells CASSYARVPYGYTF. The DNA of the CDR3 is TGTGCCAGCAGCTACGCAAGGGTCCCCTATGGCTACACCTTC.

The chain has TRBV20-1 and TRBJ1-3; 7 bases match TRBD1. This CDR3 region has 13 residues. V gave up 6 bases and J gave up 0 bases; unmatched junction bases: 2. Germline CDR1 and CDR2: DFQATT and SNEGSKA (reference sequence). This CDR3 is CSAGTASGNTIYF. CDR3 bases: TGCAGTGCCGGGACAGCCTCTGGAAACACCATATATTTT.

This sequence joins TRBV6-1 and TRBJ1-5; no clear D. V lost 2 bases, J lost 0 bases, and 14 bases lay in between. This CDR3 comprises 17 residues. Germline CDR1 is MNHNS and CDR2 is SASEGT. This chain's CDR3 is CASSEFFDVYSNQPQHF. CDR3 nucleotide sequence: TGTGCCAGCAGTGAATTCTTTGACGTGTATAGCAATCAGCCCCAGCATTTT.

The chain recombines TRBV20-1 with TRBJ1-1; D is unresolved. V shed 3 bases and J shed 2 bases, with 10 bases lying between them. CDR3 size: 13 residues. Germline V gene data show CDR1 as DFQATT and CDR2 as SNEGSKA (reference sequence). The CDR3 DNA follows: TGCAGTGCTAGCGCCCAGCCCAACACTGAAGCTTTCTTT. Its protein is CSASAQPNTEAFF.